Ten or more counts support the clone carrying this T cell receptor beta chain. What it recognizes is unknown. Researchers used 5'RACE with constant-segment primers to make TCR alpha and TCR beta cDNA libraries that carry sample barcodes and UMIs. TCRdb ran MiXCR on the 5' RACE reads and lists one entry per CDR3 protein. The table lists about 27,000 distinct CDR3 sequences, about 16% of them singletons, with roughly 1.3% in the top ten. The data originate from a study of T-cell memory formation after mild COVID-19. Study overall: The TCR clusters were mostly specific to one donor. General study findings and limits: Certain responding clones were present in pre-infection memory, suggesting participation of cross-reactive memory. Day 15 to 85 contracting clones showed balanced CD4/CD8; day 15 to 37 expanders favored CD4+.

CDR1 is SGHRS and CDR2 is YFSETQ in the germline V gene. The ends were cut back, 0 bases at V and 1 base at J, with 7 bases in the middle. The CDR3 spans 14 residues. This chain joins TRBV5-1 and TRBJ2-5; tentatively, D is TRBD2 (6 bases). The source of this sequence is an adult who had mild COVID-19 (a few samples of this study predate the infection). Cell type and time point are not known. Material for sequencing was PBMCs or a T cell subset sorted from them (not recorded which). The CDR3 bases are TGCGCCAGCAGCTTGGTGCGGGGCCAAGAGACCCAGTACTTC. This sequence encodes CASSLVRGQETQYF. Variable domain in full (rest from reference TRBV5-1 and TRBJ2-5): KAGVTQTPRYLIKTRGQQVTLSCSPISGHRSVSWYQQTPGQGLQFLFEYFSETQRNKGNFPGRFSGRQFSNSRSEMNVSTLELGDSALYLCASSLVRGQETQYFGPGTRLLVL.